Here is one T cell receptor (beta chain) with its context. As yet, its antigen is unknown. The unexposed donors gave CD4+ T cells in about 2011-2018, prior to COVID-19. CD4+ T cells were isolated from the cells after more than nine days of culture. Fresh IL-2 medium replaced half the medium on days 3 and 7. The data stem from a study of CD4 T cells in relation to SARS-CoV-2 and coronaviruses. This table comes from immunoSEQ multiplex PCR, and its TCRdb copy is limited to in-frame clones, with some not included. The table shows about 16,000 clones, with nearly 85% occurring only once. The clonotype comes from a human donor in good health. Sequenced: CD4+ T cells from PBMCs, cultured in vitro.

The CDR3 nucleotides read TGTGCCAGCAGTTTCGAGCGATCCTACGAGCAGTACTTC. It codes for CASSFERSYEQYF. The rearrangement joins TRBV28 to TRBJ2-7; D unclear. The CDR3 spans 13 residues. Germline V gene sequence: CDR1 MDHEN, CDR2 SYDVKM. The V end was cut by 3 bases, the J end by 1 base, with 7 bases between.